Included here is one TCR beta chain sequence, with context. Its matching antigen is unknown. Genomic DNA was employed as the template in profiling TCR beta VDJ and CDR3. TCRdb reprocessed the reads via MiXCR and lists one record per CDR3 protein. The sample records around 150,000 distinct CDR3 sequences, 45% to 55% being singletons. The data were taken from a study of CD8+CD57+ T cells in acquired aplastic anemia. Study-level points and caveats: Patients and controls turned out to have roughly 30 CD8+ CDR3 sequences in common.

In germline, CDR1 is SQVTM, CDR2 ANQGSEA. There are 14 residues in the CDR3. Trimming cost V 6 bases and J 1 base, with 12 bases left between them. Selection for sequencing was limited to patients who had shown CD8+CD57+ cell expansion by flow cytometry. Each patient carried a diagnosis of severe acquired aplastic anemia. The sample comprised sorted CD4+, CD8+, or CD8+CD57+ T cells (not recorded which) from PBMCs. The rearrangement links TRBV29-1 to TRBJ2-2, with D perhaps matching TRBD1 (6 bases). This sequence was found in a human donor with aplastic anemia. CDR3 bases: TGCAGCGTAGTTGACAGGATGAACACCGGGGAGCTGTTTTTT. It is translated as CSVVDRMNTGELFF.